These 23 T cell receptor beta chains came from one sample sequenced in a study of shared clonotypes between healthy human individuals (dated by TCRdb to about 2020). The library relied on the immunoSEQ multiplex PCR assay. What TCRdb holds here is the immuneACCESS table cut down to in-frame rearrangements. Part of the clones is not present; checked against another copy, under half of the missing clones reflect an unresolved V gene, and the others are unexplained. The sample table records 700,000 to 950,000 clones; about 96% of these occur just once. The ten largest clones add up to about 0.22% of the sample. For the CD8 naive samples, CD45RO-negative cells were positively selected for CCR7, yielding a CD45RA+CCR7+ population from which TemRA cells were excluded. Specimen: naive CD8+ T cells sorted from blood. Sample cell subset or site, as interpreted from the label and publication: CD45RA+CCR7+. The source is a man aged 25-45 years in good health.

The J gene is TRBJ1-1, the V gene TRBV28, with D unresolved. The germline CDR1 and CDR2 sequences are MDHEN and SYDVKM. The CDR3 spans 13 residues. Trimming took off 3 bases at V and 4 bases at J, with 9 bases between the two ends. The chain's CDR3 is CASSFTFSTEAFF. CDR3 bases: TGTGCCAGCAGTTTCACGTTTTCCACTGAAGCTTTCTTT.

This chain uses TRBV11-2 with TRBJ1-2; the D is unclear. Trimming removed 1 base at V and 8 bases at J, with 14 bases between. Germline loops: CDR1 SGHAT, CDR2 FQNNGV. This CDR3 has 14 amino acids. CDR3 sequence: CASSLVLREGGYTF. The CDR3 DNA reads as TGTGCCAGCAGCTTAGTACTCCGGGAGGGAGGCTACACCTTC.

V usage is TRBV11-2 and J usage is TRBJ2-7; 8 nucleotides line up with TRBD2. CDR1 and CDR2 (germline): SGHAT, FQNNGV. V gave up 2 bases and J gave up 5 bases; unmatched junction bases: 5. CDR3 length: 14 residues. The CDR3 spells CASSLKAGADEQYF. In DNA, the CDR3 is TGTGCCAGCAGCTTAAAAGCGGGAGCAGACGAGCAGTACTTC.

This clone occurred once. The rearrangement joins TRBV6-1 to TRBJ2-7; 10 bases are shared with TRBD2. This CDR3 is 19 amino acids long. The V gene end was trimmed by 1 base and the J gene end by 2 bases; junction bases not matched to a gene: 14. CDR1 is MNHNS and CDR2 is SASEGT in the germline V gene. CDR3 region: CASSEGGWGPTSGPYEQYF. In DNA form, the CDR3 reads TGTGCCAGCAGTGAAGGGGGGTGGGGCCCGACTAGCGGGCCCTACGAGCAGTACTTC.

J is TRBJ1-1 and V is TRBV4-1, with D perhaps matching TRBD1 (6 bases). The germline V gene encodes CDR1 MGHRA and CDR2 YSYEKL. This CDR3 region has 15 residues. Trimming took off 3 bases at V and 9 bases at J, with 20 bases between the two ends. The CDR3 region has the DNA TGCGCCAGCAGCCAGGCTCCCGGAGGGGGTTATCAAGCTTTCTTT. Its protein product is CASSQAPGGGYQAFF.

The gene calls are TRBV21-1 and TRBJ1-2; the table's D call, TRBD1, has no DNA check behind it. TRBV21-1 is tagged as a pseudogene. The CDR3 is 15 residues long. CDR3: CASSRRQGAAYGYTF. DNA of the CDR3: TGTGCCAGCAGCCGCCGACAGGGGGCGGCCTATGGCTACACCTTC.

This chain connects TRBV18 to TRBJ2-2; no definite D call. The germline CDR1 and CDR2 sequences are KGHSH and LQKENI. The V end was cut by 4 bases, the J end by 1 base, with 10 bases between. CDR3 length: 15 amino acids. CDR3 DNA: TGTGCCAGCTCACACGGCAGTCAGAACACCGGGGAGCTGTTTTTT. Amino acid sequence: CASSHGSQNTGELFF. The entire variable domain, with the rest obtained from reference TRBV18 and TRBJ2-2, is as follows: NAGVMQNPRHLVRRRGQEARLRCSPMKGHSHVYWYRQLPEEGLKFMVYLQKENIIDESGMPKERFSAEFPKEGPSILRIQQVVRGDSAAYFCASSHGSQNTGELFFGEGSRLTVL.

The chain combines TRBV7-8 with TRBJ2-3; 12 bases agree with TRBD2. Germline V lookup: CDR1 SGHVS, CDR2 FQNEAQ. CDR3 length: 17 amino acids. With 2 bases clipped from V and 4 bases from J, the junction kept 7 bases outside the gene matches. This chain's CDR3 is CASSLPLAGGPSDTQYF. For the CDR3, the DNA is TGTGCCAGCAGCTTACCTCTAGCGGGAGGGCCCTCAGATACGCAGTATTTT.

The chain has TRBV11-3 and TRBJ2-2; TRBD1 agrees at 7 bases. The CDR3 is made up of 17 amino acids. J was trimmed by 1 base and V by 0 bases; bases with no gene match: 5. The V gene's germline CDR1 is SGHNT and CDR2 YENEEA. The CDR3 bases are TGTGCCAGCAGCTTAGAATCCGGGACAGAGAACACCGGGGAGCTGTTTTTT. Its translation: CASSLESGTENTGELFF.

The chain joins TRBV7-2 to TRBJ2-3, with TRBD2 matching 16 bases. Unmatched junction bases numbered 4, after V lost 5 bases and J lost 5 bases. Per germline, CDR1 SGHTA and CDR2 FQGNSA. The CDR3 has 16 amino acids. The CDR3, as DNA: TGTGCCAGCAGCCCGGGGACTAGCGGGAGGGGAGATACGCAGTATTTT. Its protein is CASSPGTSGRGDTQYF.

The V and J genes are TRBV27 and TRBJ2-1, with 8 bases identical to TRBD1. Germline V gene sequence: CDR1 MNHEY, CDR2 SMNVEV (reference sequence). The V gene end was trimmed by 5 bases and the J gene end by 1 base; junction bases not matched to a gene: 4. This CDR3 spans 15 amino acids. This CDR3 reads CASSTDRGSYNEQFF. The CDR3 DNA reads TGTGCCAGCAGTACCGACAGGGGTTCCTACAATGAGCAGTTCTTC.

Here the CDR3 DNA reads TGTGCCAGCTACGGCGGATCCTACGAGCAGTACTTC. It yields the protein CASYGGSYEQYF. This chain links TRBV2 with TRBJ2-7; no definite D call. The germline V gene encodes CDR1 SNHLY and CDR2 FYNNEI. This CDR3 is 12 amino acids long. Trimming stripped 8 bases from V and 1 base from J, with 9 bases between.

This clone is a singleton in its sample. In nucleotides, the CDR3 is TGCGCCAGCAGCCAAGATGTGAAAGGGGGCTACTATGGCTACACCTTC. Its translation: CASSQDVKGGYYGYTF. V is TRBV4-3 and J is TRBJ1-2; TRBD1 matches 7 bases. CDR3 length: 16 amino acids. CDR1 LGHNA and CDR2 YSLEER come from the germline V gene. After removal of 0 bases from V and 3 bases from J, the junction contained 7 bases not matched to a gene.

This chain's CDR3 is CASSPGERETQYF. Here the CDR3 DNA reads TGTGCCAGCAGCCCCGGGGAGAGAGAGACCCAGTACTTC. V is TRBV14 and J is TRBJ2-5; D might be TRBD2 (5 bases). There are 13 residues in the CDR3. V was shortened by 4 bases and J by 4 bases, with 10 bases between the two germline ends. In germline, CDR1 is SGHDN, CDR2 FVKESK.

This rearrangement joins TRBV7-6 to TRBJ2-7; the D is unclear. CDR3 size: 13 residues. Germline CDR1 is SGHVS and CDR2 is FNYEAQ. With 1 base removed from V and 7 bases from J, the gap between germline ends came to 11 bases. The DNA for the CDR3 is TGTGCCAGCAGCTTAGGGACCAGTCGAGAGCAGTACTTC. Amino acid sequence: CASSLGTSREQYF.

The V call is TRBV5-6, the J call TRBJ1-1; D is ambiguous. CDR1 is SGHDT, CDR2 YYEEEE, per germline. CDR3 size: 15 residues. Trimming stripped 0 bases from V and 1 base from J, with 10 bases between. The CDR3 reads CASSLVGDWNTEAFF. CDR3 bases: TGTGCCAGCAGCTTGGTTGGGGATTGGAACACTGAAGCTTTCTTT.

V and J are TRBV27 and TRBJ2-7, with 8 positions matching TRBD1. The CDR3 contains 15 residues. In germline, CDR1 is MNHEY, CDR2 SMNVEV (reference sequence). J lost 2 bases, V lost 2 bases, and 5 bases had no gene match. This CDR3 reads CASSLRTGRTYEQYF. The CDR3 DNA follows: TGTGCCAGCAGTTTACGGACAGGGCGGACCTACGAGCAGTACTTC.

V is TRBV2 and J is TRBJ2-7; 12 nucleotides agree with TRBD2. V was pared by 4 bases and J by 5 bases, with 9 bases of the junction left unmatched. Germline V gives CDR1 SNHLY, CDR2 FYNNEI. The CDR3 length is 16 residues. This CDR3 reads CASSAASGRETHEQYF. CDR3 nucleotide sequence: TGTGCCAGCAGTGCTGCTAGCGGGAGGGAAACCCACGAGCAGTACTTC.

The chain has TRBV7-7 and TRBJ2-2; perhaps TRBD1 as D (7 bases). Between the trimmed V and J ends, which lost 6 bases and 0 bases, there was a span of 14 bases. CDR1 and CDR2 (germline): SSHAT, FNYEAQ (reference sequence). The CDR3 runs to 16 residues. The CDR3 region has the DNA TGTGCCAGCAGACTTCAGGGGGGTCCGAACACCGGGGAGCTGTTTTTT. Residues: CASRLQGGPNTGELFF. Using reference TRBV7-7 and TRBJ2-2 for the parts outside the CDR3, the full variable domain is GAGVSQSPRYKVTKRGQDVTLRCDPISSHATLYWYQQALGQGPEFLTYFNYEAQPDKSGLPSDRFSAERPEGSISTLTIQRTEQRDSAMYRCASRLQGGPNTGELFFGEGSRLTVL.

This chain connects TRBV27 to TRBJ2-2, with 10 bases matching TRBD1. J lost 3 bases, V lost 1 base, and 2 bases had no gene match. In germline, CDR1 is MNHEY, CDR2 SMNVEV (reference sequence). The CDR3 covers 16 residues. The CDR3 coding sequence is TGTGCCAGCAGTTTATTAGGGACAGGGGACACCGGGGAGCTGTTTTTT. It yields the protein CASSLLGTGDTGELFF.

This sequence joins TRBV2 and TRBJ2-3; 11 positions agree with TRBD2. V gave up 7 bases and J gave up 0 bases; unmatched junction bases: 3. The CDR3 consists of 15 residues. Germline-derived CDR1 and CDR2 are SNHLY and FYNNEI. CDR3 coding DNA: TGTGCCAGCACTTGGACTAGCGGGAGCACAGATACGCAGTATTTT. Amino acids: CASTWTSGSTDTQYF.

This chain connects TRBV7-8 to TRBJ2-7, with D perhaps TRBD1 or TRBD2 (5 bases each). Germline values: CDR1 SGHVS, CDR2 FQNEAQ. The CDR3 consists of 15 residues. V lost 5 bases to trimming and J lost 2 bases, with 16 bases between them. CDR3 loop: CASSPWDGSTYEQYF. The CDR3 DNA follows: TGTGCCAGCAGCCCCTGGGACGGCTCGACCTACGAGCAGTACTTC.

This chain links TRBV15 with TRBJ2-3; 8 bases match TRBD2. The germline V gene encodes CDR1 LNHNV and CDR2 YYDKDF (reference sequence). The CDR3 runs 15 residues. With 2 bases clipped from V and 6 bases from J, the junction kept 7 bases outside the gene matches. The DNA of the CDR3 is TGTGCCACCAGCAGAACCGGGACTAGTCTGGATACGCAGTATTTT. As protein: CATSRTGTSLDTQYF.